This TCR beta chain was sequenced during a study of T cell changes during pregnancy in multiple sclerosis. Profiled with immunoSEQ multiplex PCR; TCRdb holds only in-frame clones, not every one. The sample shows about 70,000 clones, almost 95% of them seen only once. Germline CDR1 is MNHEY and CDR2 is SMNVEV (reference sequence). The V gene lost 3 bases and the J gene lost 2 bases, with 13 bases spanning the gap. CDR3 length equals 15 residues. The TCR originated in a female donor in good health, enrolled as a control in a pregnancy study. The rearrangement joins TRBV27 to TRBJ1-2; D perhaps matches TRBD1 (5 bases). The sequences come from CD8+ T cells from peripheral blood mononuclear cells, collected in the third trimester of pregnancy. The CDR3 nucleotides read TGTGCCAGCAGTTTTATCACAGGACCGAACTATGGCTACACCTTC. Protein sequence: CASSFITGPNYGYTF.